This T cell receptor beta chain was profiled in a study of shared clonotypes between healthy human individuals. To note about this clone: Its antigen remains unidentified.

General study results and limits: Only blood samples were collected, and tissue repertoires likely differ. Despite large depth, sorted-subset datasets appeared incompletely sequenced.

Germline V gives CDR1 SNHLY, CDR2 FYNNEI. Trimming removed 0 bases from V and 11 bases from J, with 16 bases in between. This CDR3 region has 14 residues. Profiling relied on immunoSEQ multiplex PCR, and the TCRdb table lists in-frame clones only, not all of them. The table shows approximately 2.1 million clones, with over 90% occurring only once. The material sequenced was naive CD4+ T cells from PBMCs. Subset of the sample: CD45RA+ positively selected. The V gene is TRBV2, the J gene TRBJ1-1; D is undetermined. This receptor was taken from a man aged 18-30 years in good health. Some clones in this sample may be carry-over from other donors' samples. DNA for the CDR3: TGTGCCAGCAGTGAAGCGCTTCTGACGTCTCCGGCTTTCTTT. This translates into CASSEALLTSPAFF. Full variable domain (outside the CDR3, taken from reference TRBV2 and TRBJ1-1): EPEVTQTPSHQVTQMGQEVILRCVPISNHLYFYWYRQILGQKVEFLVSFYNNEISEKSEIFDDQFSVERPDGSNFTLKIRSTKLEDSAMYFCASSEALLTSPAFFGQGTRLTVV.